This TCR beta chain was identified during a study of graft-versus-host responses after intestinal transplantation (dated by TCRdb to the early 2020s). Notes on the research overall: The transplants that recipients received were multivisceral, liver-intestinal, or isolated intestinal. Every recipient was given anti-thymocyte globulin induction, followed by about three years of maintenance tacrolimus and steroids. After intestinal transplantation, graft-versus-host and host-versus-graft alloreactive T cell clones in the graft, circulation and bone marrow were tracked using bulk TCR-beta CDR3 sequencing. Alloreactive clones were identified by sequencing pre-transplant mixed lymphocyte reaction products and comparing them with unstimulated pre-transplant donor and recipient T cells. Of the 20 to 25 intestinal transplant recipients enrolled in the cohort, one of whom was a retransplant, a few patients without pretransplant specimens were excluded. Donor T cell macrochimerism was defined as a peak of at least 4% donor T cells among recipient peripheral blood mononuclear cells. Instead of going to the commercial service, samples from a few later patients were sequenced in-house on an Illumina MiSeq and processed with MiXCR. What the study reported, not specific to this receptor: GvH clones were found in recipient bone marrow, and some of the GvH clones appeared earlier in ileal mucosa or blood, which is consistent with an intestinal mucosal origin. Early after transplant, peak levels of circulating GvH clones were found to be associated with declines in HvG clones. Conclusions were limited by the relatively low number and heterogeneity of intestinal transplant patients. Patients with donor T cell macrochimerism had high GvH to HvG T cell clonal ratios in their allografts.

CDR1 and CDR2 are drawn from the germline V gene: KGHSH, LQKENI. The CDR3 runs 14 residues from the cysteine to the phenylalanine. Just the 42-base CDR3 DNA is kept, in frame starting at base 1. V was cut back by 1 base and J by 6 bases, leaving a gap of 12 bases between them. The library was prepared using the immunoSEQ multiplex PCR assay. In most patients, genomic DNA was isolated using the Qiagen DNeasy Blood and Tissue Kit and sent frozen to Adaptive Biotechnologies for TCR sequencing. High-throughput TCR-beta CDR3 sequencing of genomic DNA from most patients was performed by Adaptive Biotechnologies. In the paper's pipeline: Adaptive's ImmunoSEQ software supplied the TCR sequencing data for around 19 patients, while MiXCR and VDJtools were used to process three other patients. CD4 versus CD8 sorting errors were corrected by removing sequences found in both subsets at a frequency ratio below 5:1. Because the origin of CDR3 nucleotide sequences shared between donor and recipient could not be assigned, those sequences were removed. At least 2-fold expansion over unstimulated cells and a minimum CFSE-low frequency of 0.002% (template counts) or 0.001% (read counts) were required for clones to be classified as alloreactive. A clone was considered mappable if detected in the sequenced pre-transplant spleen, lymph node, or MLR CFSE-low populations of the donor or recipient. Cumulative frequency of alloreactive clones was calculated as a percentage of all sequences weighted by copy number. TCRdb retrieved this table from immuneACCESS and kept in-frame rearrangements only. Not all clones are present; in checked studies, unresolved V genes account for under half, and no reason is known for the remainder. V, J and clone size derive from that table, while D and trimming were established from the DNA sequence. A total of about 110,000 clones appear in this sample, 87% of them only once. In total, the top ten clones hold around 0.76% of the sample.

The sample's time point label, in plain terms: cells obtained before transplantation from donor or recipient. CD3+CD4+ and CD3+CD8+ populations were FACS-sorted from unstimulated pre-transplant donor and recipient cells taken from spleen or lymph nodes. Comment on this clone: No antigen is known for it. No qualities accompany the bases; no much larger clone lies one base away.

The chain joins TRBV18 to TRBJ1-2, with the D gene not clear enough to name. This receptor was taken from a human donor who was the organ donor for an intestinal transplant. The source material was unstimulated CD4+ T cells sorted from spleen or lymph node cells, sampled before transplant. At the DNA level, the sequence is TGTGCCAGCTCACCACGACAACAAAACGATGGCTACACCTTC. Its protein reads: CASSPRQQNDGYTF.